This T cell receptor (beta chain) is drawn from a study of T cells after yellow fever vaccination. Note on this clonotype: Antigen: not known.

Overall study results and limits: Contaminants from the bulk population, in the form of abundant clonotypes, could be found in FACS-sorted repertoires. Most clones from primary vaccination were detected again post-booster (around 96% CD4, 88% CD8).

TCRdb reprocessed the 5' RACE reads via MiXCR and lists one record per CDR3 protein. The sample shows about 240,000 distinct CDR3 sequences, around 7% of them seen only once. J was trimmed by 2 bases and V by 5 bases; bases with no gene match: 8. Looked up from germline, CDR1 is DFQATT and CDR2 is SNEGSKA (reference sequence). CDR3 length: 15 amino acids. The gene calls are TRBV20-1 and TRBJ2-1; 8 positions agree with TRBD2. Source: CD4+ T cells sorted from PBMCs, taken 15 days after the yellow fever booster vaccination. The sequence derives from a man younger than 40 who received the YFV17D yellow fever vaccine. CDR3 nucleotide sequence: TGCAGTGCTCTCACTAGCGGCCTAACCTACAATGAGCAGTTCTTC. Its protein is CSALTSGLTYNEQFF.